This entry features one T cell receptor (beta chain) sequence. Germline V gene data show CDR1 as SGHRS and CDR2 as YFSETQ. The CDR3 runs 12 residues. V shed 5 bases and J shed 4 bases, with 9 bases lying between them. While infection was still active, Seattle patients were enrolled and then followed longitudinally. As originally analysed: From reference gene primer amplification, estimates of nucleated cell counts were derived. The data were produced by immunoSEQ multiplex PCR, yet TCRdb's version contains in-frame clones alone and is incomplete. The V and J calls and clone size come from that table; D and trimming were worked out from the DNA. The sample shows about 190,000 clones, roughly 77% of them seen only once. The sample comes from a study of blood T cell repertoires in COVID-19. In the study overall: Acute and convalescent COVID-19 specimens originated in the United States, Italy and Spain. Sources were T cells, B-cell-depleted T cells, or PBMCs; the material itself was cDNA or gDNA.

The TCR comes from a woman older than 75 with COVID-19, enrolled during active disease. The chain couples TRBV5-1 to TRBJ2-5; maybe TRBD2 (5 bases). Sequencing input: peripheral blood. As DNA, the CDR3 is TGCGCCAGCAGGGACTCCCCAGAGACCCAGTACTTC. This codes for CASRDSPETQYF.